This TCR beta chain was captured by sequencing in a study of regulatory T cells in long-lasting Graves disease. Study summary: Graves' patients (newly diagnosed) had been on antithyroid drugs under 3 months.

With iRepertoire HTBI primers and Arm-PCR of CDR3 regions, TCR beta libraries were built. Each CDR3 protein is one row after TCRdb ran MiXCR on the multiplex PCR reads. The repertoire consists of about 210,000 distinct CDR3 sequences, with about 19% occurring once and the leading ten covering 10% to 15%. General study points: Lower TCR diversity was seen in persistent Graves' patients than in newly diagnosed ones.

This sample's time point: newly diagnosed GD, antithyroid drugs for less than 3 months. Making the TCR library involved RNA that had been extracted from PBMCs. The CDR3 runs 15 residues. V trimming: 0 bases; J trimming: 7 bases; junction bases outside the gene matches: 6. From germline, CDR1 is SGDLS and CDR2 YYNGEE. This clonotype occurred many times. Its specificity is unknown. The same specimen was also included in a second study, on T cells in Graves' hyperthyroidism and ophthalmopathy. As that report states: HTBI primers were the set used in a first-round RT-PCR of the TCR CDR3. Blood samples included most of the expanded thyroid clonotypes exceeding 0.001.

The material sequenced was peripheral blood mononuclear cells (PBMCs), taken at new diagnosis, from a patient treated with antithyroid drugs. The chain links TRBV9 to TRBJ1-4; 7 bases line up with TRBD1. The receptor comes from a woman aged 25 to 45 with Graves disease. The chain's CDR3 is CASSVEGGSGEKLFF. DNA of the CDR3: TGTGCCAGCAGCGTAGAAGGGGGCTCGGGTGAAAAACTGTTTTTT.